This T cell receptor beta chain came from a study of blood T cell repertoires in COVID-19. Study background: Sources were T cells, B-cell-depleted T cells, or PBMCs; the material itself was cDNA or gDNA.

In terms of age and location, participants ranged from roughly 18 to 95 years and lived in about 25 US areas. This CDR3 comprises 15 residues. With 5 bases removed from V and 3 bases from J, the gap between germline ends came to 14 bases. Germline CDR1 is SGHDT and CDR2 is YYEEEE. In the original processing: Quantification of nucleated cells was approximated via reference gene primer amplification. Method: immunoSEQ multiplex PCR; TCRdb's copy keeps in-frame clones and lacks some. The DNA was the basis for D and trimming; V, J and clone size are from that table. The sample lists roughly 270,000 clones, 75% to 90% occurring once.

The chain carries TRBV5-6 and TRBJ2-2, with D maybe TRBD1 (6 bases). The source is a woman aged 45-65 years who had recovered from COVID-19. The specimen was PBMCs or T cells enriched from blood (not recorded which). The CDR3 loop reads CASSLTGVHTGELFF. For the CDR3, the DNA is TGTGCCAGCAGTTTGACAGGAGTTCACACCGGGGAGCTGTTTTTT.